This record concerns one TCR beta chain sequence. The clone's antigen remains unknown. No quality values exist for individual bases; no much larger clone is one base distant. The data originate from a study of beta chain features in type 1 diabetes listed by TCRdb under 2018. Regarding the study in general: Mean age, gender distribution, total cell number and subset yield were not different between patients and healthy donors. A total of 100 million to 140 million sorted cells were examined across all samples, and the number of cells per subset was strongly correlated with RNA yield. The study compared TCRB repertoires of sorted circulating CD4+ T cell subsets between recently diagnosed type 1 diabetes patients and matched healthy donors. Naive and central memory subsets were obtained from all 30 or so donors, but regulatory and stem cell-like memory subsets were isolated from only 8 patients and roughly eight healthy donors.

All of the isolated RNA was reverse transcribed with the High Capacity cDNA Reverse Transcription Kit, so expressed TCRB transcripts were sequenced. Naive, central memory and regulatory T cell samples underwent deep immunoSEQ sequencing, averaging about 3.57 million total reads per sample. Sorted cells were lysed in RLT buffer, and RNA was extracted using DNase-treated RNeasy Micro or Mini kits according to cell number. To prevent cross-contamination, every cell subset was processed on its own, while patient and healthy donor samples were processed together. TCRB sequences were amplified from cDNA with the immunoSEQ multiplex PCR, producing 87-bp fragments spanning the CDR3 region. Amplicons were sequenced on the Illumina HiSeq platform. The study's processing was this. PCR bias was computationally corrected using synthetic template baselines, reads within Hamming distance 2 were collapsed, and singletons that could not be merged were discarded. By aligning reads against IMGT, V, D and J genes, CDR3 length, and insertions or deletions at six rearrangement sites were assigned. Within each subset, clonotype counts were normalized to sorted cell number, and only after that were true diversity and Gini coefficients computed with the tcR R package. Repertoire sharing was quantified using the overlap coefficient calculated on TCRB nucleotide sequences. Out-of-frame TCRB sequences from naive cells were analyzed to stand in for the pre-selection repertoire. TCRdb took over this immuneACCESS table, retaining in-frame rearrangements with V and J assigned. Such tables are incomplete; in checked studies, under half of the missing clones stem from an unresolved V gene, and the remainder is unexplained. V and J calls and clone size are copied from that table; D and trimming were computed from the DNA. For this sample the table gives some 640,000 clones, of which around an eighth were detected only once. The ten largest clones add up to 0.035% to 0.045% of the sample.

Each donor gave one peripheral blood draw, averaging roughly 0.11 L, which was collected into heparinised tubes. Naive, central memory, regulatory and stem cell-like memory CD4+ T cells were sorted on a BD FACSAria II using a panel including CD45RO, CCR7, CD25, CD127, CD95 and CD27. Purity was above 95% for every sorted population. Right away, PBMCs were isolated by Lymphoprep density gradient centrifugation and were stained directly, with no culture step. So that batch effects would be minimized, each experiment stained and sorted samples in pairs, pairing one healthy donor with one patient. Sequences SQVTM (CDR1) and ANQGSEA (CDR2) are obtained from the germline V gene. From its cysteine to its phenylalanine, the CDR3 spans 17 amino acids. Only the CDR3 region is kept as DNA, spanning 51 bases read in frame from base 1. Unmatched junction bases come to 10, with V trimmed by 6 bases and J by 0 bases.

Results and caveats for the whole study, not just this receptor: Type 1 diabetes patients showed a moderate but significant shortening of TCRB CDR3 length in all four CD4+ subsets. Naive, central memory and regulatory TCRB repertoires appeared to be more alike among patients than among healthy donors. Because cDNA was sequenced instead of genomic DNA, activated cells with high expression could be over-represented, although the groups did not differ in activation or CD3 levels. Because small numbers of individuals were included in the HLA sub-analyses, any influence of HLA type on TCRB rearrangement was left unresolved. Shorter templates might have been favored by PCR, but patient and control samples were amplified and corrected together, so both groups would have been affected equally by any skew. Fewer insertions and more nucleotide deletions at VDJ recombination sites were observed in patients with type 1 diabetes, implying thymic rearrangement abnormalities.

Material for sequencing was naive CD4+ T cells from blood. Taken with the paper, the label for cell subset or site translates to: true naive CD4+ T cells. This chain joins TRBV29-1 to TRBJ2-6; 8 nucleotides in the junction match TRBD1. This sequence originates from a man between 18 and 35 years old with type 1 diabetes. Here the CDR3 is given as CSVPDRGQNSGANVLTF. The DNA reads as follows: TGCAGCGTCCCAGACAGGGGCCAAAACTCTGGGGCCAACGTCCTGACTTTC.